The 27 T cell receptor beta chains listed next were all sequenced from one sample in a study of T cell changes during pregnancy in multiple sclerosis. Some clones are missing from TCRdb's copy, which holds only in-frame ones; the method was immunoSEQ multiplex PCR. This sample has 90,000 to 120,000 clones; under 95% occur once, and the top ten carry less than 0.9%. Sequences were derived from peripheral blood, sampled in the third trimester of pregnancy. The receptors come from a female donor in good health, enrolled as a control in a pregnancy study.

V gene TRBV7-2 combines with J gene TRBJ2-1; D is undetermined. CDR1 SGHTA and CDR2 FQGNSA come from the germline V gene. Trimming took off 1 base at V and 6 bases at J, with 10 bases between the two ends. The CDR3 covers 14 residues. In nucleotides, the CDR3 is TGTGCCAGCAGCTTAGTTTACGCCGGCAATGAGCAGTTCTTC. Its protein product is CASSLVYAGNEQFF.

The chain combines TRBV11-2 with TRBJ2-5, with 8 nucleotides matching TRBD2. The CDR3 is 15 residues long. V gave up 2 bases and J gave up 5 bases; unmatched junction bases: 7. Germline V gene data show CDR1 as SGHAT and CDR2 as FQNNGV. The CDR3 sequence is CASSLRGSGVETQYF. The CDR3 DNA follows: TGTGCCAGCAGCTTAAGGGGTAGCGGGGTGGAGACCCAGTACTTC.

This rearrangement joins TRBV4-3 to TRBJ2-2; tentatively, D is TRBD1 (6 bases). V was trimmed by 0 bases and J by 6 bases, leaving 11 bases between them. This CDR3 spans 15 amino acids. Germline V gene sequence: CDR1 LGHNA, CDR2 YSLEER. CDR3 protein: CASSQDRPGAGELFF. The CDR3 bases are TGCGCCAGCAGCCAAGATAGGCCAGGGGCCGGGGAGCTGTTTTTT.

The chain joins TRBV7-6 to TRBJ1-3; TRBD1 agrees at 7 bases. Germline trimming cut 4 bases from V and 4 bases from J; bases unmatched to any gene: 7. The CDR3 consists of 15 residues. Germline values: CDR1 SGHVS, CDR2 FNYEAQ. The CDR3 spells CASSSRTGDGNTIYF. The CDR3 nucleotides are TGTGCCAGCAGCTCTCGAACAGGGGACGGAAACACCATATATTTT.

This rearrangement joins TRBV18 to TRBJ1-4; no reliable D call. CDR3 length: 14 amino acids. CDR1 is KGHSH, CDR2 LQKENI, per germline. Trimming cost V 2 bases and J 6 bases, with 10 bases left between them. The CDR3 coding sequence is TGTGCCAGCTCACCAAGCCAGGTCGATGAAAAACTGTTTTTT. This sequence encodes CASSPSQVDEKLFF.

The rearrangement uses TRBV7-9 and TRBJ1-3; unclear D gene. Between the trimmed V and J ends, which lost 1 base and 0 bases, there was a span of 10 bases. CDR1 and CDR2 from the germline V gene are SEHNR and FQNEAQ (reference sequence). This CDR3 comprises 16 residues. CDR3 region: CASSLEVRLSGNTIYF. In nucleotides, the CDR3 is TGTGCCAGCAGCTTAGAAGTCAGGCTCTCTGGAAACACCATATATTTT.

The chain couples TRBV15 to TRBJ1-4; a possible D gene is TRBD1 (5 bases). The CDR3 contains 16 residues. V was cut by 0 bases and J by 4 bases, with 12 bases left in between. Germline CDR1 is LNHNV and CDR2 is YYDKDF (reference sequence). The CDR3 coding sequence is TGTGCCACCAGCAGAGATACAGGAAGGGGTAATGAAAAACTGTTTTTT. This sequence encodes CATSRDTGRGNEKLFF.

This sequence joins TRBV18 and TRBJ2-1, with TRBD2 matching over 13 bases. V lost 2 bases to trimming and J lost 0 bases; unmatched junction nucleotides: 7. CDR3 size: 19 residues. Per the germline V gene, CDR1 is KGHSH and CDR2 is LQKENI. The CDR3 sequence is CASSPGLAGAWSSYNEQFF. Written as DNA, the CDR3 is TGTGCCAGCTCACCAGGACTAGCGGGGGCATGGAGCTCCTACAATGAGCAGTTCTTC.

This clone was seen only once. The chain couples TRBV2 to TRBJ2-3, with 11 nucleotides matching TRBD2. This CDR3 is 15 amino acids long. Germline lookup yields CDR1 SNHLY and CDR2 FYNNEI. V shed 11 bases and J 0 bases; nucleotides not matched to a gene: 7. The CDR3, as DNA: TGTGCCCGACTAAGACTAGCGGGGAGCACAGATACGCAGTATTTT. Its translation: CARLRLAGSTDTQYF. Drawing the rest from reference TRBV2 and TRBJ2-3, the complete variable domain is EPEVTQTPSHQVTQMGQEVILRCVPISNHLYFYWYRQILGQKVEFLVSFYNNEISEKSEIFDDQFSVERPDGSNFTLKIRSTKLEDSAMYFCARLRLAGSTDTQYFGPGTRLTVL.

V usage is TRBV4-3 and J usage is TRBJ2-7; TRBD2 is a possible D gene (6 bases). The CDR3 is made up of 18 amino acids. Germline lookup yields CDR1 LGHNA and CDR2 YSLEER. Trimming removed 4 bases from V and 2 bases from J, with 24 bases in between. For the CDR3, the DNA is TGCGCCAGCAGCCGAGGCCAGTCAGGCGGGGCGAGCGCCTACGAGCAGTACTTC. This sequence encodes CASSRGQSGGASAYEQYF.

J is TRBJ1-2 and V is TRBV10-3; D perhaps matches TRBD1 (5 bases). From germline, CDR1 is ENHRY and CDR2 SYGVKD. The CDR3 totals 14 residues. V lost 2 bases to trimming and J lost 4 bases, with 11 bases between them. CDR3 sequence: CAISEVLDSYGYTF. The CDR3 region has the DNA TGTGCCATCAGTGAGGTTCTTGACAGCTATGGCTACACCTTC.

The J gene is TRBJ1-5, the V gene TRBV5-4, with D tentatively TRBD1 (5 bases). The CDR3 totals 16 residues. The germline gives CDR1 SGHNT, CDR2 YYREEE (reference sequence). Trimming pared 3 bases from V and 2 bases from J, leaving 15 bases between. CDR3 bases: TGTGCCAGCAGCTCGAACGGGAGAGGGGGCAATCAGCCCCAGCATTTT. The encoded protein is CASSSNGRGGNQPQHF.

V and J are TRBV30 and TRBJ2-1; 10 bases line up with TRBD2. The CDR3 is made up of 16 amino acids. The V and J ends lost 1 base and 4 bases, in that order; junction bases with no gene match: 7. The germline V gene has CDR1 GTSNPN and CDR2 SVGIG (reference sequence). The CDR3 is CAWSAPSGGAYNEQFF. The CDR3, as DNA: TGTGCCTGGAGTGCCCCAAGCGGGGGGGCTTACAATGAGCAGTTCTTC. Supplemented by reference TRBV30 and TRBJ2-1, the full variable domain reads SQTIHQWPATLVQPVGSPLSLECTVEGTSNPNLYWYRQAAGRGLQLLFYSVGIGQISSEVPQNLSASRPQDRQFILSSKKLLLSDSGFYLCAWSAPSGGAYNEQFFGPGTRLTVL.

The V call is TRBV27, the J call TRBJ1-5; 12 nucleotides align to TRBD1. V dropped 6 bases and J dropped 11; count of bases not matched to a gene: 5. The CDR3 contains 13 residues. Germline CDR1 is MNHEY and CDR2 is SMNVEV (reference sequence). Here the CDR3 DNA reads TGTGCCAGCAGAGGGACAGGGGGCGAGTCCCAGCATTTT. Translating gives CASRGTGGESQHF.

The chain is built from TRBV5-6 and TRBJ2-3; 7 bases match TRBD2. The junction had 5 bases not matched to a gene; V was cut back by 4 bases and J by 0 bases. The CDR3 sequence is 15 residues long. CDR1 and CDR2 (germline): SGHDT, YYEEEE. The CDR3: CASSHPAGSTDTQYF. CDR3 in DNA: TGTGCCAGCAGCCACCCAGCGGGGAGCACAGATACGCAGTATTTT. Variable domain in full (rest from reference TRBV5-6 and TRBJ2-3): DAGVTQSPTHLIKTRGQQVTLRCSPKSGHDTVSWYQQALGQGPQFIFQYYEEEERQRGNFPDRFSGHQFPNYSSELNVNALLLGDSALYLCASSHPAGSTDTQYFGPGTRLTVL.

This chain connects TRBV9 to TRBJ2-5; D is unresolved. With 0 bases removed from V and 2 bases from J, the gap between germline ends came to 8 bases. The CDR3 covers 14 residues. The V gene's germline CDR1 is SGDLS and CDR2 YYNGEE. CDR3 amino acids: CASSVGPSQETQYF. In DNA form, the CDR3 reads TGTGCCAGCAGCGTAGGGCCCAGTCAAGAGACCCAGTACTTC.

This sequence joins TRBV5-1 and TRBJ1-1, with TRBD1 matching over 7 bases. J lost 4 bases, V lost 5 bases, and 5 bases had no gene match. There are 13 residues in the CDR3. Germline values: CDR1 SGHRS, CDR2 YFSETQ. CDR3 amino acids: CASRRTGATEAFF. The CDR3 nucleotides are TGCGCCAGCAGACGGACAGGAGCCACTGAAGCTTTCTTT.

V and J are TRBV7-2 and TRBJ1-3; D gene ambiguous. The germline V gene encodes CDR1 SGHTA and CDR2 FQGNSA. The V end was cut by 3 bases, the J end by 0 bases, with 9 bases between. This CDR3 has 15 amino acids. CDR3 nucleotide sequence: TGTGCCAGCAGCTTCAACAGCAACTCTGGAAACACCATATATTTT. This sequence encodes CASSFNSNSGNTIYF.

The V and J genes are TRBV27 and TRBJ2-3; tentatively, D is TRBD2 (6 bases). CDR1 is MNHEY, CDR2 SMNVEV, per germline (reference sequence). The CDR3 consists of 14 residues. Trimming removed 5 bases at V and 2 bases at J, with 11 bases between. CDR3 coding DNA: TGTGCCAGCAGTCATAAGGACTACACAGATACGCAGTATTTT. It encodes CASSHKDYTDTQYF.

This chain uses TRBV4-1 with TRBJ2-7; D call uncertain. The CDR3 is made up of 15 amino acids. Trimming took off 0 bases at V and 0 bases at J, with 9 bases between the two ends. The germline CDR1 and CDR2 sequences are MGHRA and YSYEKL. DNA for the CDR3: TGCGCCAGCAGCCAAGATTCAGCGAGCTCCTACGAGCAGTACTTC. Its protein is CASSQDSASSYEQYF.

V usage is TRBV2 and J usage is TRBJ2-2; D perhaps matches TRBD1 (6 bases). V was cut by 11 bases and J by 1 base, with 14 bases left in between. CDR1 and CDR2 from the germline V gene are SNHLY and FYNNEI. The CDR3 extends over 14 amino acids. The CDR3 DNA follows: TGTGCCTCTAAGGGGACAATGAACACCGGGGAGCTGTTTTTT. Protein product: CASKGTMNTGELFF. The full variable domain, with the rest looked up from reference TRBV2 and TRBJ2-2, is EPEVTQTPSHQVTQMGQEVILRCVPISNHLYFYWYRQILGQKVEFLVSFYNNEISEKSEIFDDQFSVERPDGSNFTLKIRSTKLEDSAMYFCASKGTMNTGELFFGEGSRLTVL.

The genes are TRBV7-8 and TRBJ2-7, with a possible D match to TRBD2 (5 bases). The CDR3 is 18 residues long. V was clipped by 1 base and J by 0 bases, with 19 bases between them. CDR1 SGHVS and CDR2 FQNEAQ come from the germline V gene. Here the CDR3 reads CASSLGSAGRLFSYEQYF. DNA for the CDR3: TGTGCCAGCAGCTTAGGTTCCGCGGGCAGGTTATTCTCCTACGAGCAGTACTTC.

The count of this clone is one. This chain uses TRBV5-1 with TRBJ2-5; 7 bases map to TRBD1. The length of the CDR3 is 14 residues. Per germline, CDR1 SGHRS and CDR2 YFSETQ. The V and J ends lost 2 bases and 5 bases, in that order; junction bases with no gene match: 6. In DNA form, the CDR3 reads TGCGCCAGCAGCTTAGAGGGGGCAGGCGAGACCCAGTACTTC. Protein product: CASSLEGAGETQYF.

This chain connects TRBV7-2 to TRBJ2-1; 10 bases are a match to TRBD2. The CDR3 is 16 amino acids. Germline CDR1 is SGHTA and CDR2 is FQGNSA. After removal of 2 bases from V and 6 bases from J, the junction contained 7 bases not matched to a gene. The CDR3 reads CASSLHSGGVGNEQFF. The CDR3 bases are TGTGCCAGCAGCTTACACAGCGGGGGGGTTGGCAATGAGCAGTTCTTC.

This chain connects TRBV19 to TRBJ2-2; 7 bases map to TRBD2. The trim removed 4 bases at V and 2 bases at J, leaving 7 bases unmatched. Germline V lookup: CDR1 LNHDA, CDR2 SQIVND (reference sequence). The CDR3 length is 16 residues. CDR3 sequence reads: CASSSPGTTNTGELFF. The CDR3 DNA follows: TGTGCCAGTAGTAGCCCCGGGACTACCAACACCGGGGAGCTGTTTTTT.

The chain links TRBV9 to TRBJ1-3; possibly TRBD1 for D (6 bases). Germline CDR1 SGDLS, CDR2 YYNGEE. There are 16 residues in the CDR3. The V end was cut by 3 bases, the J end by 5 bases, with 18 bases between. The CDR3 bases are TGTGCCAGCAGCGACCGAGGGGGGGCTAGTAGAAACACCATATATTTT. The encoded protein is CASSDRGGASRNTIYF.

This sequence joins TRBV30 and TRBJ1-1; 7 bases match TRBD1. This CDR3 spans 11 amino acids. CDR1 is GTSNPN, CDR2 SVGIG, per germline (reference sequence). V dropped 5 bases and J dropped 10; count of bases not matched to a gene: 7. This chain's CDR3 is CAWEGTVGAFF. DNA of the CDR3: TGTGCCTGGGAGGGGACAGTTGGAGCTTTCTTT. Together with reference TRBV30 and TRBJ1-1, the CDR3 gives the full variable domain: SQTIHQWPATLVQPVGSPLSLECTVEGTSNPNLYWYRQAAGRGLQLLFYSVGIGQISSEVPQNLSASRPQDRQFILSSKKLLLSDSGFYLCAWEGTVGAFFGQGTRLTVV.